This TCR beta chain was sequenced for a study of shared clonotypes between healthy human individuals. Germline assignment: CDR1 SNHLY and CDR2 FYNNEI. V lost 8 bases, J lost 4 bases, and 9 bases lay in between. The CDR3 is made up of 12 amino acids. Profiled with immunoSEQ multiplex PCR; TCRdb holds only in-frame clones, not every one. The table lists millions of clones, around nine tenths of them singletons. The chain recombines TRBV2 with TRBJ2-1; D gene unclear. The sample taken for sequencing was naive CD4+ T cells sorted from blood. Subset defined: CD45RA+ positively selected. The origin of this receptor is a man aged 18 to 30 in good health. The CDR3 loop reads CASQTAYNEQFF. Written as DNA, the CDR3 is TGTGCCAGCCAGACTGCATACAATGAGCAGTTCTTC.